The 27 T cell receptor beta chains presented below share a single source sample, sequenced in a study of blood T cell repertoires in COVID-19. Here immunoSEQ multiplex PCR was the method, and the copy in TCRdb shows in-frame clones only, minus some. The profile shows about 430,000 clones, 70% to 90% of them singletons. Material: PBMCs or T cells enriched from blood (not recorded which). The origin of the receptors is a woman aged 18 to 35 who had been exposed to COVID-19.

The chain has TRBV6-5 and TRBJ1-2; possibly TRBD1 for D (6 bases). Trimming pared 8 bases from V and 8 bases from J, leaving 21 bases between. The CDR3 is made up of 14 amino acids. Germline lookup yields CDR1 MNHEY and CDR2 SVGAGI. The CDR3 nucleotides read TGTGCCAGCCGACCCCCGGGGGGCCCTCTGGGCTACACCTTC. Protein sequence: CASRPPGGPLGYTF.

The chain has TRBV11-1 and TRBJ2-7, with D unclear. The CDR3 sequence is 12 residues long. Trimming removed 5 bases at V and 6 bases at J, with 11 bases between. The germline V gene encodes CDR1 SGHAT and CDR2 FQDESV (reference sequence). CDR3 bases: TGTGCCAGCAGCGCACCTTCTACCGAGCAGTACTTC. The encoded protein is CASSAPSTEQYF.

This chain uses TRBV18 with TRBJ2-1; 9 bases fit TRBD2. The CDR3 sequence is 15 residues long. The germline V gene has CDR1 KGHSH and CDR2 LQKENI. With 2 bases clipped from V and 5 bases from J, the junction kept 4 bases outside the gene matches. The CDR3 DNA follows: TGTGCCAGCTCACCAGACCTAGCGGGGAACAATGAGCAGTTCTTC. This encodes CASSPDLAGNNEQFF.

The V call is TRBV5-5, the J call TRBJ1-4; D is perhaps TRBD1 (5 bases). This CDR3 region has 15 residues. CDR1 and CDR2 (germline): SGHKS, YYEKEE (reference sequence). V gave up 4 bases and J gave up 0 bases, with 10 bases separating them. CDR3 nucleotide sequence: TGTGCCAGCAGCGAAACAGGTTCAACTAATGAAAAACTGTTTTTT. It codes for CASSETGSTNEKLFF.

The J gene is TRBJ2-5, the V gene TRBV6-1, with TRBD1 matching 8 bases. V dropped 2 bases and J dropped 1; count of bases not matched to a gene: 3. The CDR3 totals 15 residues. Germline-derived CDR1 and CDR2 are MNHNS and SASEGT. The CDR3 region has the DNA TGTGCCAGCAGTGAACTCAGGGGGCCCCAAGAGACCCAGTACTTC. It yields the protein CASSELRGPQETQYF.

The chain employs TRBV7-2 and TRBJ1-3; D not resolved. V was cut by 3 bases and J by 4 bases, with 13 bases left in between. This CDR3 has 15 residues. CDR1 is SGHTA, CDR2 FQGNSA, per germline. This CDR3 is CASSFSFTTGNTIYF. CDR3 coding DNA: TGTGCCAGCAGCTTTTCTTTTACTACCGGAAACACCATATATTTT.

This clone was observed a single time. The chain joins TRBV28 to TRBJ2-7; 9 bases map to TRBD1. In germline, CDR1 is MDHEN, CDR2 SYDVKM. The CDR3 loop spans 14 amino acids. The V gene end was trimmed by 7 bases and the J gene end by 6 bases; junction bases not matched to a gene: 10. CDR3 region: CASTTPGQGGEQYF. Here the CDR3 DNA reads TGTGCCAGCACTACGCCGGGACAGGGAGGCGAGCAGTACTTC.

This chain joins TRBV28 and TRBJ1-2, with D possibly TRBD1 on 5 matching bases. Trimming took off 4 bases at V and 1 base at J, with 10 bases between the two ends. CDR1 is MDHEN and CDR2 is SYDVKM in the germline V gene. The CDR3 extends over 14 amino acids. CDR3 sequence (DNA): TGTGCCAGCAGTTCGCCAGGACATAACTATGGCTACACCTTC. This sequence encodes CASSSPGHNYGYTF.

The chain has TRBV6-4 and TRBJ2-7; D is possibly TRBD2 (5 bases). Trimming stripped 2 bases from V and 3 bases from J, with 14 bases between. The CDR3 contains 15 residues. Germline lookup yields CDR1 MRHNA and CDR2 SNTAGT. CDR3 protein: CASSDGQDWFYEQYF. CDR3 nucleotides: TGTGCCAGCAGTGACGGGCAGGACTGGTTCTACGAGCAGTACTTC.

The chain recombines TRBV29-1 with TRBJ2-4; tentative D call: TRBD1 (6 bases). Between the trimmed V and J ends, which lost 6 bases and 0 bases, there was a span of 18 bases. Germline V gene lookup returns CDR1 SQVTM and CDR2 ANQGSEA. The CDR3 is made up of 16 amino acids. The CDR3 protein is CSVSPDSLLAKNIQYF. DNA for the CDR3: TGCAGCGTCTCCCCGGACAGTCTACTAGCCAAAAACATTCAGTACTTC.

V is TRBV20-1 and J is TRBJ1-4; no reliable D call. Per germline, CDR1 DFQATT and CDR2 SNEGSKA (reference sequence). The CDR3 contains 11 residues. Trimming left V 3 bases short and J 8 bases short, with 7 bases between. The CDR3 DNA is TGCAGTGCTAGTTTCGGGGAAAAACTGTTTTTT. Encoded protein: CSASFGEKLFF.

The chain uses TRBV10-3 and TRBJ2-7; 10 nucleotides line up with TRBD2. Germline V gene lookup returns CDR1 ENHRY and CDR2 SYGVKD. The CDR3 covers 18 residues. Trimming removed 2 bases from V and 0 bases from J; junction bases left unmatched: 10. Here the CDR3 DNA reads TGTGCCATCAGTGAGCCTACTAGCGGGGATTTAAGCTCCTACGAGCAGTACTTC. It encodes CAISEPTSGDLSSYEQYF.

This clone was counted ten times or more. The chain carries TRBV28 and TRBJ1-1; the match to TRBD1 covers 11 bases. Germline V lookup: CDR1 MDHEN, CDR2 SYDVKM. Trimming cost V 6 bases and J 6 bases; bases outside gene matches: 3. There are 13 residues in the CDR3. The DNA of the CDR3 is TGTGCCAGCAGACGGACAGGGGGCTCTGAAGCTTTCTTT. Encoded protein: CASRRTGGSEAFF.

This clone came up once. The rearrangement uses TRBV30 and TRBJ1-6, with D hard to call. The germline CDR1 and CDR2 sequences are GTSNPN and SVGIG (reference sequence). Trimming cost V 2 bases and J 9 bases, with 14 bases left between them. The CDR3 consists of 14 residues. For the CDR3, the DNA is TGTGCCTGGAGTTTGGGTTCGAGCGCTTCACCCCTCCACTTT. It translates to CAWSLGSSASPLHF. Full variable domain (remainder filled in from reference TRBV30 and TRBJ1-6): SQTIHQWPATLVQPVGSPLSLECTVEGTSNPNLYWYRQAAGRGLQLLFYSVGIGQISSEVPQNLSASRPQDRQFILSSKKLLLSDSGFYLCAWSLGSSASPLHFGNGTRLTVT.

This clone was detected only once. The genes are TRBV28 and TRBJ2-3, with 7 bases matching TRBD2. CDR1 and CDR2 from the germline V gene are MDHEN and SYDVKM. The CDR3 contains 17 residues. J was trimmed by 0 bases and V by 4 bases; bases with no gene match: 10. The CDR3: CASSSGLNFASTDTQYF. The CDR3 bases are TGTGCCAGCAGTTCGGGACTAAATTTTGCTAGCACAGATACGCAGTATTTT.

This clone was seen only once. The J gene is TRBJ2-1, the V gene TRBV5-8, with 10 bases aligning to TRBD2. Germline V CDR1 and CDR2: SGHTS, YDEGEE. Trimming took 3 bases from V and 2 from J; bases not matched to a gene: 2. The CDR3 length is 15 residues. The CDR3 DNA reads TGTGCCAGCAGCTACAGCGGGGGGGCCTACAATGAGCAGTTCTTC. This codes for CASSYSGGAYNEQFF.

This chain links TRBV19 with TRBJ1-2; D is ambiguous. CDR3 length equals 15 residues. Trimming took off 3 bases at V and 1 base at J, with 12 bases between the two ends. In germline, CDR1 is LNHDA, CDR2 SQIVND (reference sequence). The DNA for the CDR3 is TGTGCCAGTAGTATGAGTTTGTTTAATAACTATGGCTACACCTTC. It codes for CASSMSLFNNYGYTF.

The CDR3 coding sequence is TGTGCCAGCAGTTACGGGGCCGTTGACACAGATACGCAGTATTTT. Its protein product is CASSYGAVDTDTQYF. V and J are TRBV6-5 and TRBJ2-3, with a weak D call TRBD1 (5 bases). This CDR3 is 15 amino acids long. The germline V gene encodes CDR1 MNHEY and CDR2 SVGAGI. V dropped 2 bases and J dropped 2 bases, with 11 bases sitting between them.

This chain links TRBV4-3 with TRBJ1-5; D is unresolved. V lost 0 bases to trimming and J lost 0 bases, with 12 bases between them. The V gene's germline CDR1 is LGHNA and CDR2 YSLEER. The CDR3 runs to 17 residues. This CDR3 is CASSQDRVRNSNQPQHF. CDR3 nucleotide sequence: TGCGCCAGCAGCCAAGATCGGGTACGGAATAGCAATCAGCCCCAGCATTTT.

The rearrangement uses TRBV24-1 and TRBJ2-2, with D tentatively TRBD1 (5 bases). The CDR3 runs 17 residues. Germline V gene sequence: CDR1 KGHDR, CDR2 SFDVKD. The V end was cut by 5 bases, the J end by 0 bases, with 15 bases between. The CDR3 is CATSAKASTANTGELFF. DNA for the CDR3: TGTGCCACCAGTGCCAAAGCCTCGACAGCGAACACCGGGGAGCTGTTTTTT.

This clone was found a few times. V gene TRBV6-5 combines with J gene TRBJ2-7; TRBD1 matches at 11 bases. Losses at the gene ends were 0 bases for V and 6 bases for J; bases not matched to a gene: 7. The length of the CDR3 is 16 residues. Per the germline V gene, CDR1 is MNHEY and CDR2 is SVGAGI. The chain's CDR3 is CASSYSLGQGAGEQYF. CDR3 bases: TGTGCCAGCAGTTACTCCCTCGGACAGGGGGCTGGCGAGCAGTACTTC.

The chain uses TRBV4-2 and TRBJ1-3; D perhaps matches TRBD1 (5 bases). Germline V CDR1 and CDR2: LGHNA, YNFKEQ. The V end was cut by 0 bases, the J end by 3 bases, with 15 bases between. The CDR3 contains 17 residues. The DNA of the CDR3 is TGTGCCAGCAGCCAAGATCAAGGGGCCGGGGGTGGAAACACCATATATTTT. Translated, it gives CASSQDQGAGGGNTIYF.

The chain has TRBV27 and TRBJ2-7, with TRBD2 matching 8 bases. The CDR3 covers 15 residues. In germline, CDR1 is MNHEY, CDR2 SMNVEV (reference sequence). Trimming cost V 2 bases and J 4 bases; bases outside gene matches: 7. This chain's CDR3 is CASSLVSGRLYEQYF. DNA of the CDR3: TGTGCCAGCAGTTTAGTGAGCGGGAGACTATACGAGCAGTACTTC.

The V call is TRBV11-2, the J call TRBJ2-7; 8 nucleotides match TRBD2. The V gene end was trimmed by 4 bases and the J gene end by 2 bases; junction bases not matched to a gene: 19. CDR1 is SGHAT, CDR2 FQNNGV, per germline. The length of the CDR3 is 19 residues. This CDR3 reads CASSSSYPETSGAPYEQYF. In DNA form, the CDR3 reads TGTGCCAGCAGCTCCTCATATCCCGAAACTAGCGGCGCCCCCTACGAGCAGTACTTC.

This clone came up once. This chain joins TRBV2 and TRBJ2-3, with 11 nucleotides matching TRBD1. The length of the CDR3 is 14 residues. Germline CDR1 reads SNHLY; CDR2 reads FYNNEI. V lost 7 bases to trimming and J lost 7 bases; unmatched junction nucleotides: 7. CDR3 DNA: TGTGCCAGCACCTCCGGGACAGGGGGTTATACGCAGTATTTT. Protein: CASTSGTGGYTQYF.

The V call is TRBV7-2, the J call TRBJ2-5, with D perhaps matching TRBD1 (5 bases). The V and J ends lost 1 base and 3 bases respectively, with 9 bases between them. The CDR3 runs to 14 residues. Per the germline V gene, CDR1 is SGHTA and CDR2 is FQGNSA. The CDR3 reads CASSLGNRKETQYF. CDR3 DNA sequence: TGTGCCAGCAGCTTAGGGAACAGGAAAGAGACCCAGTACTTC. Full variable domain (remainder filled in from reference TRBV7-2 and TRBJ2-5): GAGVSQSPSNKVTEKGKDVELRCDPISGHTALYWYRQSLGQGLEFLIYFQGNSAPDKSGLPSDRFSAERTGGSVSTLTIQRTQQEDSAVYLCASSLGNRKETQYFGPGTRLLVL.

This clone occurred a few times. The rearrangement links TRBV7-7 to TRBJ2-2; TRBD1 matches at 7 bases. The CDR3 totals 17 residues. In germline, CDR1 is SSHAT, CDR2 FNYEAQ (reference sequence). V dropped 2 bases and J dropped 3; count of bases not matched to a gene: 9. CDR3 nucleotide sequence: TGTGCCAGCAGCTTAAACCGGCCAGGACAGGACACCGGGGAGCTGTTTTTT. Amino acids: CASSLNRPGQDTGELFF.